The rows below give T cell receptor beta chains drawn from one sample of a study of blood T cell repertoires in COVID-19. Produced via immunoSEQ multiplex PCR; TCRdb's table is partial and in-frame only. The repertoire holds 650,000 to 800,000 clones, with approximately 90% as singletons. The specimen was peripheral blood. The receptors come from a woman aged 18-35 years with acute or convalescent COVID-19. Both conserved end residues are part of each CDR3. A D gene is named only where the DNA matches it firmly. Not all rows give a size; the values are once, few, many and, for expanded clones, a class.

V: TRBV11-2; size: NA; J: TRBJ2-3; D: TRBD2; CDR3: CASSLAGADTQYF; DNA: TGTGCCAGCAGCCTAGCGGGAGCAGATACGCAGTATTTT
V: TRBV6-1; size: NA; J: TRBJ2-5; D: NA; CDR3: CASSEAVGGIETQYF; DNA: TGTGCCAGCAGTGAAGCGGTAGGAGGGATAGAGACCCAGTACTTC
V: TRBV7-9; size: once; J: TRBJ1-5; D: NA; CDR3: CASSLRSNQPQHF; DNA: TGTGCCAGCAGCTTACGGAGCAACCAGCCCCAGCATTTT
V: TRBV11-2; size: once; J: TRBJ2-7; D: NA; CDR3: CASSLVGRGSYEQYF; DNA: TGTGCCAGCAGCTTAGTGGGTAGAGGCTCCTACGAGCAGTACTTC
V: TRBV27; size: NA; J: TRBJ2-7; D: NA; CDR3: CASSTTGAYEQYF; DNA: TGTGCCAGCAGTACGACCGGAGCCTACGAGCAGTACTTC
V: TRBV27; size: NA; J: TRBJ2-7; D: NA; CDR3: CASSFRSSSYEQYF; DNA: TGTGCCAGCAGTTTTAGGAGTAGCTCCTACGAGCAGTACTTC
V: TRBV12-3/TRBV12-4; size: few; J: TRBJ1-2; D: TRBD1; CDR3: CASTEQGYYGYTF; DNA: TGTGCCAGCACCGAACAGGGGTACTATGGCTACACCTTC
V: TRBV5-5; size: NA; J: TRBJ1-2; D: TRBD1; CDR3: CASSEDRRMGSGYTF; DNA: TGTGCCAGCAGCGAGGACAGGCGGATGGGGAGTGGCTACACCTTC
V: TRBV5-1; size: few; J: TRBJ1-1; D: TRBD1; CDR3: CASSPQGAGRTEAFF; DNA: TGCGCCAGCAGCCCCCAGGGGGCAGGGAGGACTGAAGCTTTCTTT
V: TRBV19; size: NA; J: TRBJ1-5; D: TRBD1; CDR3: CASSIAQGKVGNQPQHF; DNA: TGTGCCAGTAGTATAGCACAGGGGAAGGTCGGCAATCAGCCCCAGCATTTT
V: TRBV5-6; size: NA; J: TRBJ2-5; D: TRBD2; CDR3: CASSSSGGETQYF; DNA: TGTGCCAGCAGCTCTAGCGGGGGAGAGACCCAGTACTTC
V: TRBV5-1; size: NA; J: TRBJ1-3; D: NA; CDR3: CASSIQTGNSGNTIYF; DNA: TGCGCCAGCAGCATCCAAACAGGGAACTCTGGAAACACCATATATTTT
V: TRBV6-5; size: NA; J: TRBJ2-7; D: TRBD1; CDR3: CASTRDRVLEQYF; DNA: TGTGCCAGCACCAGGGACAGGGTTCTCGAGCAGTACTTC
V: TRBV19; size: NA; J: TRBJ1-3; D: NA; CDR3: CASSIGPGGPVGTIYF; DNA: TGTGCCAGTAGTATTGGGCCGGGGGGCCCGGTCGGAACCATATATTTT
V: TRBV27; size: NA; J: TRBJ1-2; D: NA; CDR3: CASSLIKGYGYTF; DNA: TGTGCCAGCAGTTTAATTAAGGGGTATGGCTACACCTTC
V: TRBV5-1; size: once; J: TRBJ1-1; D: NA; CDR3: CASSLVRRGTEAFF; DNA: TGCGCCAGCAGCTTGGTACGGAGAGGGACTGAAGCTTTCTTT
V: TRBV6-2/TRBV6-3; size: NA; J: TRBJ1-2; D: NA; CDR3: CASSWIPEDNYGYTF; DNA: TGTGCCAGCAGTTGGATACCCGAGGATAACTATGGCTACACCTTC
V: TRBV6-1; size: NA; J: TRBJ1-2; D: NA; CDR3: CASSERQDYGYTF; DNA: TGTGCCAGCAGTGAACGACAGGACTATGGCTACACCTTC
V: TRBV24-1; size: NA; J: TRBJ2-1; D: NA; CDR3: CATSDSTRSLLNNEQFF; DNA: TGTGCCACCAGTGATTCCACCCGGAGCCTACTAAACAATGAGCAGTTCTTC
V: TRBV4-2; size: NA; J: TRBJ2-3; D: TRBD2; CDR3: CASSQGTSGGTDTQYF; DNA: TGTGCCAGCAGCCAAGGGACTAGCGGGGGAACAGATACGCAGTATTTT
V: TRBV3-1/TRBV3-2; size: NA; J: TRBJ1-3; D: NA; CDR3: CASSQTGRGNTIYF; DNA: TGTGCCAGCAGCCAGACAGGTCGTGGAAACACCATATATTTT
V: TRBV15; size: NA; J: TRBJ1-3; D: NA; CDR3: CATSRDNRISGNTIYF; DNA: TGTGCCACCAGCAGAGATAACAGGATCTCTGGAAACACCATATATTTT
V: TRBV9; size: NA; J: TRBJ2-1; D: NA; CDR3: CASSVVSGNEQFF; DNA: TGTGCCAGCAGCGTAGTTAGTGGCAATGAGCAGTTCTTC
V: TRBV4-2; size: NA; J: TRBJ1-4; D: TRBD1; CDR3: CASSQLGQGGEKLFF; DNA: TGTGCCAGCAGCCAGTTAGGACAGGGCGGCGAAAAACTGTTTTTT
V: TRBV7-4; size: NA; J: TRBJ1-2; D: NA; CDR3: CASSLNFGRHRFGYTF; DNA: TGTGCCAGCAGCTTAAATTTTGGCAGGCATCGGTTTGGCTACACCTTC
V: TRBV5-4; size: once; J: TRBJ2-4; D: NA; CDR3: CASSLDPGTKNIQYF; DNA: TGTGCCAGCAGCTTGGACCCCGGGACCAAAAACATTCAGTACTTC
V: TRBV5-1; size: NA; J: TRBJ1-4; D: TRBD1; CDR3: CASSLGETGFNEKLFF; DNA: TGCGCCAGCAGCTTGGGGGAGACAGGGTTTAATGAAAAACTGTTTTTT